The source of this T cell receptor (beta chain) is a study of cytomegalovirus exposure and HLA in healthy donors. The germline V and J ends were trimmed by 7 bases and 8 bases, with 11 bases remaining between them. Germline-derived CDR1 and CDR2 are MNHNS and SASEGT. This CDR3 has 11 amino acids. Both 60 Vbeta primers and 13 Jbeta primers went into the PCR. Profiled with immunoSEQ multiplex PCR; TCRdb holds only in-frame clones, not every one. The sample includes roughly 75,000 clones. The source of this sequence is a boy aged 5 to 17 in good health and CMV-seronegative. Sequenced material: PBMCs. The rearrangement joins TRBV6-1 to TRBJ1-1; D not certain. Here the CDR3 reads CASTHAKEAFF. CDR3 bases: TGTGCCAGCACACATGCCAAGGAAGCTTTCTTT.